Listed here is a single T cell receptor beta chain. The data belong to a study of blood T cell repertoires in COVID-19. Across the whole study: Researchers got acute and convalescent COVID-19 samples from the United States, Italy and Spain. Sample material is recorded as cDNA or gDNA derived from T cells, B-cell-depleted T cells, or PBMCs.

The length of the CDR3 is 14 residues. The germline V gene has CDR1 KGHSH and CDR2 LQKENI. The V and J ends lost 5 bases and 6 bases, in that order; junction bases with no gene match: 8. Authors' data handling: The authors estimated nucleated cell counts from reference gene primer amplification. Profiling relied on immunoSEQ multiplex PCR, and the TCRdb table lists in-frame clones only, not all of them. V and J calls and clone size are given by that table; D and trimming were obtained from the DNA. The sample includes about 74,000 clones, about 84% of them seen just once. The V and J genes are TRBV18 and TRBJ1-1; TRBD1 aligns across 8 bases. The clonotype was recovered from a human donor in a cohort sampled during active COVID-19. Sequencing was carried out using peripheral blood. CDR3 region: CASSTDRALAEAFF. The CDR3 DNA sequence: TGTGCCAGCTCAACGGACAGGGCTTTGGCTGAAGCTTTCTTT. Using reference TRBV18 and TRBJ1-1 for the parts outside the CDR3, the full variable domain is NAGVMQNPRHLVRRRGQEARLRCSPMKGHSHVYWYRQLPEEGLKFMVYLQKENIIDESGMPKERFSAEFPKEGPSILRIQQVVRGDSAAYFCASSTDRALAEAFFGQGTRLTVV.